Below are 22 T cell receptor beta chains sequenced from a single sample in a study of blood T cell repertoires in COVID-19. Profiled with immunoSEQ multiplex PCR; TCRdb holds only in-frame clones, not every one. The profile shows approximately 190,000 clones, approximately 84% of them singletons. The sample was peripheral blood. The receptors come from a woman aged 70 to 79 with active or convalescent COVID-19.

On this clone itself: The same CDR3 is also encoded by other DNA sequences in this sample. The chain has TRBV27 and TRBJ2-3; no clear D gene. CDR3 length: 15 amino acids. Germline lookup yields CDR1 MNHEY and CDR2 SMNVEV (reference sequence). V shed 5 bases and J shed 0 bases, with 12 bases lying between them. The CDR3 protein is CASSPLGGSTDTQYF. DNA of the CDR3: TGTGCCAGCAGTCCCCTTGGCGGTAGCACAGATACGCAGTATTTT.

The chain carries TRBV19 and TRBJ1-1, with D tentatively TRBD1 (5 bases). The CDR3 totals 17 residues. Germline lookup yields CDR1 LNHDA and CDR2 SQIVND (reference sequence). Trimming removed 6 bases at V and 0 bases at J, with 20 bases between. The CDR3 region is CASSRSRAPNLNTEAFF. The CDR3 coding sequence is TGTGCCAGTAGCCGGAGCAGGGCCCCTAATCTGAACACTGAAGCTTTCTTT.

The chain has TRBV5-1 and TRBJ2-2, with TRBD1 identical over 7 bases. The J segment lost 6 bases and the V segment lost 4 bases, leaving 9 bases of the junction unmatched. The CDR3 covers 15 residues. CDR1 and CDR2 (germline): SGHRS, YFSETQ. This CDR3 reads CASSRSTGKAGELFF. CDR3 in DNA: TGCGCCAGCAGCCGATCGACAGGGAAGGCCGGGGAGCTGTTTTTT.

This sequence joins TRBV19 and TRBJ2-7; D may be TRBD1 (6 bases). Germline CDR1 is LNHDA and CDR2 is SQIVND (reference sequence). The CDR3 consists of 14 residues. Trimming shortened V by 10 bases and J by 3 bases, and 19 bases separated the two germline ends. CDR3 sequence reads: CATRSGTKNYEQYF. Written as DNA, the CDR3 is TGTGCCACCCGTTCCGGGACAAAGAACTACGAGCAGTACTTC. The whole variable domain, filled in from reference TRBV19 and TRBJ2-7, reads DGGITQSPKYLFRKEGQNVTLSCEQNLNHDAMYWYRQDPGQGLRLIYYSQIVNDFQKGDIAEGYSVSREKKESFPLTVTSAQKNPTAFYLCATRSGTKNYEQYFGPGTRLTVT.

The chain joins TRBV3-1 (or the pseudogene TRBV3-2) to TRBJ2-1, with D possibly being TRBD2 (6 bases). Germline V gives CDR1 LGHDT, CDR2 YNNKEL (reference sequence). The CDR3 contains 19 residues. V shed 0 bases and J shed 0 bases, with 18 bases lying between them. The CDR3 here is CASSQDLAGLAISYNEQFF. The CDR3 DNA reads TGTGCCAGCAGCCAAGATCTTGCGGGATTGGCGATCTCCTACAATGAGCAGTTCTTC.

This clone has a count of ten or more. A junction end diverges from the germline sequence, so it may reflect a read error. The chain uses TRBV5-6 and TRBJ1-1, with D perhaps matching TRBD1 (6 bases). Germline lookup yields CDR1 SGHDT and CDR2 YYEEEE. The CDR3 has 16 residues. CDR3 sequence: CASTLVGGTSNTEAFF. The CDR3 coding sequence is TGTGCCAGCACCTTGGTAGGGGGAACGTCGAACACTGAAGCTTTCTTT. The variable domain in full, with the rest retrieved from reference TRBV5-6 and TRBJ1-1, is DAGVTQSPTHLIKTRGQQVTLRCSPKSGHDTVSWYQQALGQGPQFIFQYYEEEERQRGNFPDRFSGHQFPNYSSELNVNALLLGDSALYLCASTLVGGTSNTEAFFGQGTRLTVV.

CDR3 coding DNA: TGTGCCAGCACCACTTTGGCGGGACAGGGGCCCGCGAACACCGGGGAGCTGTTTTTT. This translates into CASTTLAGQGPANTGELFF. V and J are TRBV28 and TRBJ2-2, with 10 bases identical to TRBD1. The CDR3 spans 19 residues. With 7 bases clipped from V and 0 bases from J, the junction kept 14 bases outside the gene matches. Looked up from germline, CDR1 is MDHEN and CDR2 is SYDVKM.

The chain combines TRBV5-1 with TRBJ1-1, with TRBD1 as a possible D gene (6 bases). The ends were cut back, 2 bases at V and 2 bases at J, with 16 bases in the middle. Germline V gene data show CDR1 as SGHRS and CDR2 as YFSETQ. This CDR3 contains 16 residues. CDR3 region: CASSLTTGFINTEAFF. CDR3 nucleotides: TGCGCCAGCAGCTTAACAACAGGGTTCATTAACACTGAAGCTTTCTTT.

The chain recombines TRBV5-1 with TRBJ2-7, with 15 positions matching TRBD2. CDR3 length: 17 amino acids. In germline, CDR1 is SGHRS, CDR2 YFSETQ. V shed 0 bases and J 6 bases; nucleotides not matched to a gene: 7. In DNA form, the CDR3 reads TGCGCCAGCAGCTTGGGGGGACTAGCGGGAGGATTGGGCGAGCAGTACTTC. Amino acid sequence: CASSLGGLAGGLGEQYF.

The V and J genes are TRBV7-6 and TRBJ2-5; 8 nucleotides match TRBD1. The length of the CDR3 is 15 residues. The germline gives CDR1 SGHVS, CDR2 FNYEAQ. V shed 9 bases and J 2 bases; nucleotides not matched to a gene: 11. The CDR3 coding sequence is TGTGCCAGAAATCCCCGGACAGGGATACAAGAGACCCAGTACTTC. Its translation is CARNPRTGIQETQYF.

Only one count was recorded for this clone. The chain joins TRBV25-1 to TRBJ1-4, with 11 positions matching TRBD1. This CDR3 region has 17 residues. Germline loops: CDR1 MGHDK, CDR2 SYGVNS. V dropped 6 bases and J dropped 3; count of bases not matched to a gene: 9. Written as DNA, the CDR3 is TGTGCCAGCAGCCACAGGGACAGGGGGAGATCTAATGAAAAACTGTTTTTT. It codes for CASSHRDRGRSNEKLFF.

The V call is TRBV5-1, the J call TRBJ2-5; no definite D call. V was trimmed by 2 bases and J by 0 bases, leaving 2 bases between them. Germline V gene sequence: CDR1 SGHRS, CDR2 YFSETQ. The CDR3 contains 12 residues. The CDR3 here is CASSFNQETQYF. Written as DNA, the CDR3 is TGCGCCAGCAGCTTCAACCAAGAGACCCAGTACTTC.

The CDR3 loop reads CASSLEWGRGGEQFF. In DNA, the CDR3 is TGTGCCAGCAGCTTAGAATGGGGGCGAGGGGGTGAGCAGTTCTTC. The rearrangement joins TRBV11-2 to TRBJ2-1, with a weak D call TRBD1 (6 bases). Trimming cost V 0 bases and J 9 bases, with 15 bases left between them. Per germline, CDR1 SGHAT and CDR2 FQNNGV. This CDR3 is 15 amino acids long.

This clone was picked up a small number of times. CDR3 sequence reads: CASSPQGGPAFF. CDR3 sequence (DNA): TGTGCCAGCAGTCCACAGGGGGGGCCGGCTTTCTTT. V usage is TRBV28 and J usage is TRBJ1-1; 8 bases agree with TRBD1. The CDR3 extends over 12 amino acids. Germline V lookup: CDR1 MDHEN, CDR2 SYDVKM. The V and J ends lost 5 bases and 11 bases, in that order; junction bases with no gene match: 7.

This chain uses TRBV11-2 with TRBJ2-5; 10 bases map to TRBD2. The ends lost 0 bases at V and 4 bases at J; junction bases unmatched: 2. The CDR3 has 15 amino acids. The germline gives CDR1 SGHAT, CDR2 FQNNGV. The CDR3 nucleotides read TGTGCCAGCAGCTTAGAACCTAGCGGGAGAGAGACCCAGTACTTC. This codes for CASSLEPSGRETQYF.

This chain connects TRBV7-8 to TRBJ2-5; 14 bases agree with TRBD2. Trimming took 1 base from V and 5 from J; bases not matched to a gene: 6. The germline V gene has CDR1 SGHVS and CDR2 FQNEAQ. The CDR3 contains 17 residues. CDR3 loop: CASSLVGLAGAQETQYF. The CDR3 DNA reads as TGTGCCAGCAGCTTAGTGGGACTAGCGGGAGCTCAGGAGACCCAGTACTTC.

The gene calls are TRBV7-2 and TRBJ2-2; D call uncertain. The germline gives CDR1 SGHTA, CDR2 FQGNSA. The CDR3 has 14 amino acids. V shed 0 bases and J shed 4 bases, with 6 bases lying between them. For the CDR3, the DNA is TGTGCCAGCAGCTTAGCACTACTCACCGGGGAGCTGTTTTTT. It translates to CASSLALLTGELFF.

The genes are TRBV4-1 and TRBJ2-1; D might be TRBD1 (6 bases). Trimming cost V 6 bases and J 5 bases, with 17 bases left between them. Germline-derived CDR1 and CDR2 are MGHRA and YSYEKL. The CDR3 sequence is 15 residues long. CDR3 residues: CASRKQGPTNNEQFF. The CDR3 nucleotides are TGCGCCAGCAGGAAACAGGGCCCAACTAACAATGAGCAGTTCTTC.

A few counts support this clone. The genes are TRBV28 and TRBJ2-2, with 9 bases identical to TRBD1. Germline values: CDR1 MDHEN, CDR2 SYDVKM. The CDR3 is 15 residues long. The ends lost 3 bases at V and 7 bases at J; junction bases unmatched: 6. The CDR3 DNA sequence: TGTGCCAGCAGTTTCCCGACAGGGGGTCGCGGGGAGCTGTTTTTT. It yields the protein CASSFPTGGRGELFF.

The CDR3 DNA sequence: TGTGCCAGCTCACTTCGGGAAACCTACGAGCAGTACTTC. This encodes CASSLRETYEQYF. This chain uses TRBV18 with TRBJ2-7, with D maybe TRBD2 (5 bases). There are 13 residues in the CDR3. V was clipped by 4 bases and J by 2 bases, with 9 bases between them. Germline V gene lookup returns CDR1 KGHSH and CDR2 LQKENI.

The chain couples TRBV7-2 to TRBJ2-1; the match to TRBD2 covers 8 bases. V was clipped by 1 base and J by 2 bases; unmatched bases: 1. This CDR3 is 15 amino acids long. Looked up from germline, CDR1 is SGHTA and CDR2 is FQGNSA. CDR3 sequence (DNA): TGTGCCAGCAGCTTAGGCGGGAGGACCTACAATGAGCAGTTCTTC. Its translation is CASSLGGRTYNEQFF.

This chain joins TRBV12-2 and TRBJ2-7; the listed D gene, TRBD1, was not tested against the DNA. TRBV12-2 corresponds to a pseudogene. The CDR3 has 15 amino acids. The CDR3 here is CASRPHRDRVCEQYF. CDR3 nucleotides: TGTGCAAGTCGCCCGCACCGGGACAGGGTCTGCGAGCAGTACTTC.